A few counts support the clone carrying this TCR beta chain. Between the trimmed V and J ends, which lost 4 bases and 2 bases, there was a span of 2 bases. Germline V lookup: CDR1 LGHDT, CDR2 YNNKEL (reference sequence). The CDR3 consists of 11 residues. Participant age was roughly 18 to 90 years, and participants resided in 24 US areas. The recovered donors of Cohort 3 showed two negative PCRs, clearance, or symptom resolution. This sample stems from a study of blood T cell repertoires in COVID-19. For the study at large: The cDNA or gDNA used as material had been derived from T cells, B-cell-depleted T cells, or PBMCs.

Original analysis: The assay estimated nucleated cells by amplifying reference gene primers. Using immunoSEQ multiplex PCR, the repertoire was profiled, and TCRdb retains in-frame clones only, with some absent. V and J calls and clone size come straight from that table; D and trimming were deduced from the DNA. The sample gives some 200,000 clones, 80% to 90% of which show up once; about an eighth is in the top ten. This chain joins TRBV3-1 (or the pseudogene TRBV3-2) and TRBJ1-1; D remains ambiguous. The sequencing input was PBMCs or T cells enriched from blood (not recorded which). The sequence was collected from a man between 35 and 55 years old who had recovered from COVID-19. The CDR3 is CASSLNTEAFF. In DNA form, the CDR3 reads TGTGCCAGCAGCCTAAACACTGAAGCTTTCTTT.